Below, 12 T cell receptor beta chains from the same sample are listed, as sequenced in a study of long-term antiretroviral therapy in people with HIV. Sequencing used immunoSEQ v3.0 at survey level. This table comes from immunoSEQ multiplex PCR, and its TCRdb copy is limited to in-frame clones, with some not included. The table records fewer than 40,000 clones, 80% of them present only once. The sequencing here drew on unsorted PBMCs, taken 3.4 years after starting antiretroviral therapy. Source of these receptors: a man aged 25 to 40 with HIV.

The chain couples TRBV5-4 to TRBJ2-1, with 10 bases identical to TRBD2. Germline values: CDR1 SGHNT, CDR2 YYREEE (reference sequence). The CDR3 has 15 amino acids. With 4 bases clipped from V and 5 bases from J, the junction kept 6 bases outside the gene matches. This chain's CDR3 is CASSPRTSGNNEQFF. CDR3 DNA sequence: TGTGCCAGCAGCCCCAGGACTAGCGGAAACAATGAGCAGTTCTTC.

As DNA, the CDR3 is TGTGCCAGCGGGGCACGGACAGGGGGGGATACGCAGTATTTT. Amino acids: CASGARTGGDTQYF. V usage is TRBV6-5 and J usage is TRBJ2-3; TRBD1 agrees at 10 bases. V was clipped by 8 bases and J by 6 bases; unmatched bases: 8. Germline CDR1 is MNHEY and CDR2 is SVGAGI. CDR3 length: 14 amino acids.

The gene calls are TRBV6-6 and TRBJ2-7, with 8 positions matching TRBD2. There are 14 residues in the CDR3. Trimming removed 2 bases from V and 4 bases from J; junction bases left unmatched: 4. Germline V gene lookup returns CDR1 MNHNY and CDR2 SVGAGI (reference sequence). The CDR3 loop reads CASSYLSGGYEQYF. In nucleotides, the CDR3 is TGTGCCAGCAGTTACCTAAGCGGGGGTTACGAGCAGTACTTC.

The genes are TRBV6-6 and TRBJ2-1, with D maybe TRBD2 (5 bases). Germline CDR1 is MNHNY and CDR2 is SVGAGI (reference sequence). This CDR3 spans 15 amino acids. V lost 2 bases and J lost 5, with 13 bases in between. The CDR3 here is CASSYHPSSNNEQFF. CDR3 in DNA: TGTGCCAGCAGTTACCACCCTAGCAGCAACAATGAGCAGTTCTTC.

With respect to this clone: At the DNA level, this CDR3 is encoded by other sequences in the same sample as well. V and J are TRBV5-1 and TRBJ2-7, with TRBD2 matching over 15 bases. J was trimmed by 4 bases and V by 4 bases; bases with no gene match: 3. The germline V gene has CDR1 SGHRS and CDR2 YFSETQ. The CDR3 has 15 amino acids. The CDR3 sequence: CASSLGTSGRYEQYF. The CDR3 coding sequence is TGCGCCAGCAGCCTAGGGACTAGCGGGAGGTACGAGCAGTACTTC.

This chain uses TRBV6-5 with TRBJ2-1; D is perhaps TRBD2 (5 bases). The CDR3 sequence is 15 residues long. V was cut by 6 bases and J by 0 bases, with 12 bases left in between. Germline CDR1 and CDR2: MNHEY and SVGAGI. The CDR3 here is CASRLLGGSYNEQFF. The CDR3, as DNA: TGTGCCAGCAGGCTCCTAGGAGGCTCCTACAATGAGCAGTTCTTC.

This chain joins TRBV10-2 and TRBJ2-7, with D possibly TRBD2 on 6 matching bases. Trimming removed 8 bases from V and 6 bases from J, with 17 bases in between. CDR1 WSHSY and CDR2 SAAADI come from the germline V gene. The CDR3 consists of 13 residues. The CDR3 region has the DNA TGCGCCAGCGGGGAGACTAGTCGGGGCGAGCAGTACTTC. Amino acid sequence: CASGETSRGEQYF.

This clone was detected once. This rearrangement joins TRBV15 to TRBJ2-7; D remains unclear. Deletions cut 3 bases from V and 3 bases from J, with 12 bases between. The germline V gene has CDR1 LNHNV and CDR2 YYDKDF (reference sequence). This CDR3 spans 14 amino acids. CDR3 sequence: CATSRPTGGYEQYF. DNA of the CDR3: TGTGCCACCAGCAGGCCGACCGGCGGCTACGAGCAGTACTTC.

The V and J genes are TRBV7-3 and TRBJ2-3; D is unresolved. This CDR3 has 15 residues. Germline V lookup: CDR1 SGHTA, CDR2 FQGTGA. Trimming shortened V by 2 bases and J by 1 base, and 10 bases separated the two germline ends. CDR3 in amino acids: CASSLHDFGTDTQYF. The CDR3 nucleotides read TGTGCCAGCAGCTTACACGACTTCGGCACAGATACGCAGTATTTT.

The chain links TRBV2 to TRBJ2-7; 7 bases map to TRBD2. Unmatched junction bases numbered 6, after V lost 0 bases and J lost 7 bases. Germline values: CDR1 SNHLY, CDR2 FYNNEI. The length of the CDR3 is 14 residues. The CDR3 reads CASSEAGGPREQYF. CDR3 DNA sequence: TGTGCCAGCAGTGAAGCGGGAGGGCCGCGGGAGCAGTACTTC.

The gene calls are TRBV10-2 and TRBJ2-1; no definite D call. V lost 4 bases and J lost 6, with 10 bases in between. The CDR3 is made up of 13 amino acids. From germline, CDR1 is WSHSY and CDR2 SAAADI. CDR3 loop: CASSAGVTNEQFF. CDR3 DNA: TGCGCCAGCAGTGCCGGCGTGACCAATGAGCAGTTCTTC.

The V and J genes are TRBV29-1 and TRBJ1-4, with unresolved D. Trimming shortened V by 6 bases and J by 0 bases, and 8 bases separated the two germline ends. The CDR3 extends over 13 amino acids. The germline gives CDR1 SQVTM, CDR2 ANQGSEA. In DNA, the CDR3 is TGCAGCGTATCGGAGGCAACTAATGAAAAACTGTTTTTT. Translation: CSVSEATNEKLFF.